This TCR beta chain was sequenced during a study of CD8 T cells in ankylosing spondylitis. Findings and caveats of the study: Past studies reported some motif variants in reactive arthritis synovial fluid and blood. Characteristic, it appeared, of ankylosing spondylitis blood was a TCR beta motif of roughly 8 highly homologous variants. Within matched ankylosing spondylitis synovial fluid, disease-linked clones were reportedly significantly enriched.

From the 5' RACE reads, TCRdb called clonotypes with MiXCR, one entry per CDR3 protein. The sample carries 150,000 to 200,000 distinct CDR3 sequences, around 32% recorded once. A remark on this clonotype: The antigen is unknown.

Germline CDR1 is MNHNS and CDR2 is SASEGT. V lost 3 bases to trimming and J lost 4 bases, with 14 bases between them. CDR3 length: 15 residues. The genes are TRBV6-1 and TRBJ2-3; D is perhaps TRBD2 (5 bases). The material sequenced was synovial fluid, either unsorted or a sorted T cell fraction (not recorded which). This clonotype originated in a male donor with ankylosing spondylitis. The CDR3 bases are TGTGCCAGCAGTGACCCGGGAAGCTATGCAGATACGCAGTATTTT. It encodes CASSDPGSYADTQYF.